This T cell receptor beta chain was retrieved from a study of T-cell reconstitution after alpha-beta-depleted transplantation in children. As it was prepared, the TCRbeta library received unique molecular identifiers. TCRdb passed the PCR reads through MiXCR, listing each CDR3 protein once. This table has about 610,000 distinct CDR3 sequences, roughly a tenth appearing once. The CDR3 consists of 16 residues. Trimming removed 2 bases from V and 6 bases from J; junction bases left unmatched: 8. CDR1 is MNHEY and CDR2 is SVGEGT in the germline V gene. The gene calls are TRBV6-2 or TRBV6-3 and TRBJ2-7; 12 bases map to TRBD2. The TCR sequence derives from a human donor who donated a stem cell graft to a child with acute myeloid leukemia. Sequenced material: PBMCs from the stem cell graft donor, taken from the stem cell graft. The CDR3 protein is CASSYETSGRRGEQYF. As DNA, the CDR3 is TGTGCCAGCAGTTACGAGACTAGCGGGAGACGTGGCGAGCAGTACTTC.